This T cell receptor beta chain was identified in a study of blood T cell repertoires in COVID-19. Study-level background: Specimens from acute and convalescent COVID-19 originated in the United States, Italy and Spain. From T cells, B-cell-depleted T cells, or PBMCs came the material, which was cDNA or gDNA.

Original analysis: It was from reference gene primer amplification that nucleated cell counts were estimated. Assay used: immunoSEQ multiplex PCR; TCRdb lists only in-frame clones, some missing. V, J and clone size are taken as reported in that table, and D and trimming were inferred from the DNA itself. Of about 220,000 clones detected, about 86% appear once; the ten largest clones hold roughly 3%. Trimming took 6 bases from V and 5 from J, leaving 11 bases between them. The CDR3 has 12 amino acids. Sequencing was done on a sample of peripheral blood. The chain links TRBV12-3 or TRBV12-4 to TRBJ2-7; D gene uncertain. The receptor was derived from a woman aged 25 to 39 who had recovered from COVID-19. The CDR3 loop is CASSLTRNEQYF. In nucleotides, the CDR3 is TGTGCCAGCAGCCTAACGAGAAACGAGCAGTACTTC.